Shown below are 22 T cell receptor beta chains from a single sample sequenced in a study of blood T cells in healthy people across ages. The use of a sample-barcoded 5' primer and a J-beta primer mix characterized a second PCR of roughly 6 to 11 cycles. TCRdb fed the 5' RACE reads into MiXCR, producing one record per CDR3 protein. The sample yields 980,000 or so distinct CDR3 sequences, about 44% seen once. The specimen sequenced was blood. These receptors were obtained from a man in his thirties or forties in good health.

The J gene is TRBJ1-1, the V gene TRBV7-2; no reliable D call. The CDR3 extends over 15 amino acids. Germline CDR1 is SGHTA and CDR2 is FQGNSA. The V end was cut by 1 base, the J end by 6 bases, with 15 bases between. The chain's CDR3 is CASSLGAVLGAEAFF. In nucleotides, the CDR3 is TGTGCCAGCAGCTTAGGGGCAGTGCTTGGGGCTGAAGCTTTCTTT.

The chain employs TRBV27 and TRBJ1-2, with D unclear. This CDR3 is built from 15 residues. Trimming took off 1 base at V and 2 bases at J, with 11 bases between the two ends. Germline V gene lookup returns CDR1 MNHEY and CDR2 SMNVEV (reference sequence). This CDR3 reads CASSLFYSANYGYTF. DNA of the CDR3: TGTGCCAGCAGTTTATTCTACAGTGCCAACTATGGCTACACCTTC.

The V call is TRBV4-1, the J call TRBJ2-3; D is possibly TRBD1 (5 bases). Trimming removed 5 bases at V and 1 base at J, with 10 bases between. There are 14 residues in the CDR3. The germline V gene has CDR1 MGHRA and CDR2 YSYEKL. This CDR3 is CASSSVGRTDTQYF. The CDR3 DNA is TGCGCCAGCAGCTCTGTGGGGCGCACAGATACGCAGTATTTT.

This clonotype was detected many times. This chain joins TRBV20-1 and TRBJ2-7; TRBD1 agrees at 9 bases. The CDR3 extends over 17 amino acids. After removal of 1 base from V and 4 bases from J, the junction contained 14 bases not matched to a gene. CDR1 is DFQATT and CDR2 is SNEGSKA in the germline V gene (reference sequence). The CDR3 DNA reads as TGCAGTGCTAGAGCGGAGGGACAGGGAAACTTCGGGTACGAGCAGTACTTC. This sequence encodes CSARAEGQGNFGYEQYF.

In this sample, this clonotype turned up a few times. The chain employs TRBV20-1 and TRBJ1-2, with TRBD1 matching over 7 bases. The CDR3 totals 14 residues. Per the germline V gene, CDR1 is DFQATT and CDR2 is SNEGSKA (reference sequence). V dropped 1 base and J dropped 4; count of bases not matched to a gene: 6. The chain's CDR3 is CSARADRDSYGYTF. CDR3 nucleotides: TGCAGTGCTAGAGCTGACCGGGACAGCTATGGCTACACCTTC.

V and J are TRBV11-1 and TRBJ1-2, with TRBD1 matching over 8 bases. The germline CDR1 and CDR2 sequences are SGHAT and FQDESV (reference sequence). V shed 5 bases, J shed 0 bases, and the junction held 23 bases outside the gene matches. The CDR3 is made up of 21 amino acids. CDR3 residues: CASSPGWGQAAQTRANYGYTF. The CDR3 bases are TGTGCCAGCAGCCCCGGGTGGGGACAGGCGGCACAGACCAGAGCTAACTATGGCTACACCTTC.

In DNA, the CDR3 is TGTGCCAGCATGCCCCCGGGCTACGAGCAGTACTTC. Protein: CASMPPGYEQYF. The chain links TRBV28 to TRBJ2-7; D is unresolved. From germline, CDR1 is MDHEN and CDR2 SYDVKM. Trimming took off 7 bases at V and 3 bases at J, with 10 bases between the two ends. CDR3 length: 12 residues.

The chain couples TRBV5-1 to TRBJ2-3; the D gene is possibly TRBD2 (6 bases). CDR3 length equals 15 residues. Between the trimmed V and J ends, which lost 5 bases and 4 bases, there was a span of 17 bases. Germline V gene sequence: CDR1 SGHRS, CDR2 YFSETQ. The DNA for the CDR3 is TGCGCCAGCAGTCACGGGACTCGCGGCGCAGATACGCAGTATTTT. Translating it yields CASSHGTRGADTQYF.

The chain carries TRBV4-1 and TRBJ2-1; TRBD1 agrees at 10 bases. V dropped 2 bases and J dropped 6; count of bases not matched to a gene: 13. Germline V CDR1 and CDR2: MGHRA, YSYEKL. The CDR3 has 18 residues. The CDR3, as DNA: TGCGCCAGCAGCCAAAAGGCCCTGGGACAGGGGAAAGGCAATGAGCAGTTCTTC. Translated: CASSQKALGQGKGNEQFF.

This clonotype was seen more than once but under ten times. The rearrangement joins TRBV20-1 to TRBJ2-3; D gene unclear. This CDR3 contains 14 residues. The V gene lost 0 bases and the J gene lost 9 bases, with 16 bases spanning the gap. In germline, CDR1 is DFQATT, CDR2 SNEGSKA (reference sequence). DNA of the CDR3: TGCAGTGCTAGAGATCCCAGGATGGATAGGACGCAGTATTTT. This translates into CSARDPRMDRTQYF.

The V call is TRBV2, the J call TRBJ2-3, with 11 bases identical to TRBD2. Germline V gene data show CDR1 as SNHLY and CDR2 as FYNNEI. The CDR3 is 16 residues long. With 6 bases clipped from V and 2 bases from J, the junction kept 7 bases outside the gene matches. CDR3 DNA sequence: TGTGCCAGCAGACCTGCTAGCGGGGGGATCACAGATACGCAGTATTTT. Protein sequence: CASRPASGGITDTQYF.

This chain connects TRBV6-6 to TRBJ1-4, with TRBD1 identical over 9 bases. V dropped 6 bases and J dropped 7; count of bases not matched to a gene: 9. Germline V gives CDR1 MNHNY, CDR2 SVGAGI (reference sequence). The CDR3 totals 15 residues. DNA for the CDR3: TGTGCCAGCAGCCCTCCGGGACAGGGCTCTGAAAAACTGTTTTTT. Amino acid sequence: CASSPPGQGSEKLFF.

This chain connects TRBV7-9 to TRBJ2-3, with D possibly TRBD2 on 6 matching bases. Germline V gives CDR1 SEHNR, CDR2 FQNEAQ (reference sequence). The CDR3 runs to 15 residues. Trimming pared 5 bases from V and 4 bases from J, leaving 16 bases between. The CDR3 coding sequence is TGTGCCAGCAGCAATCCTGCGGGGAGAGCAGATACGCAGTATTTT. Translated: CASSNPAGRADTQYF.

This clonotype appeared once. The V and J genes are TRBV3-1 and TRBJ2-3; 9 nucleotides align to TRBD2. The CDR3 covers 17 residues. The V gene end was trimmed by 3 bases and the J gene end by 11 bases; junction bases not matched to a gene: 18. Per germline, CDR1 LGHDT and CDR2 YNNKEL (reference sequence). The chain's CDR3 is CASSQMVRRGGSGKQYF. CDR3 DNA: TGTGCCAGCAGCCAGATGGTAAGGCGGGGGGGCAGTGGAAAGCAGTATTTT.

This clonotype has a handful of counts. V is TRBV10-3 and J is TRBJ2-7; D is unclear. Germline V CDR1 and CDR2: ENHRY, SYGVKD. V was clipped by 6 bases and J by 4 bases, with 13 bases between them. This CDR3 is 13 amino acids long. CDR3 protein: CAIRTIGIYEQYF. CDR3 nucleotide sequence: TGTGCCATCAGAACGATAGGCATATACGAGCAGTACTTC.

This clonotype occurred a few times. The V and J genes are TRBV27 and TRBJ1-1, with D perhaps TRBD1 (6 bases). This CDR3 spans 15 amino acids. V lost 5 bases, J lost 4 bases, and 17 bases lay in between. Germline V gene data show CDR1 as MNHEY and CDR2 as SMNVEV (reference sequence). The CDR3 bases are TGTGCCAGCAGTGCCGTCCCAGGGGTAGGCACTGAAGCTTTCTTT. Translation gives CASSAVPGVGTEAFF.

In its sample, this clonotype was seen a few times. The CDR3 loop is CASSFTGTGEQYF. The CDR3 nucleotides read TGTGCCAGCAGCTTCACAGGGACTGGCGAGCAGTACTTC. The rearrangement uses TRBV5-6 and TRBJ2-7, with D perhaps given as TRBD1 or TRBD2 (6 bases each). Trimming took off 2 bases at V and 6 bases at J, with 12 bases between the two ends. Germline CDR1 is SGHDT and CDR2 is YYEEEE. The CDR3 is 13 amino acids.

V is TRBV7-2 and J is TRBJ2-3; D unresolved. CDR1 is SGHTA, CDR2 FQGNSA, per germline. The germline V and J ends were trimmed by 1 base and 0 bases, with 8 bases remaining between them. The CDR3 consists of 15 residues. The CDR3: CASSLDRLSTDTQYF. Written as DNA, the CDR3 is TGTGCCAGCAGCTTAGACAGACTTAGCACAGATACGCAGTATTTT.

The V and J genes are TRBV3-1 and TRBJ2-3; D may be TRBD1 (6 bases). Trimming stripped 1 base from V and 4 bases from J, with 12 bases between. The CDR3 is 15 residues long. Germline CDR1 reads LGHDT; CDR2 reads YNNKEL (reference sequence). CDR3 residues: CASSQGTVIPDTQYF. As DNA, the CDR3 is TGTGCCAGCAGCCAAGGGACAGTAATACCAGATACGCAGTATTTT.

The V and J genes are TRBV5-1 and TRBJ1-2; maybe TRBD1 (6 bases). Germline V gene sequence: CDR1 SGHRS, CDR2 YFSETQ. The CDR3 has 16 amino acids. Trimming pared 4 bases from V and 4 bases from J, leaving 20 bases between. In DNA, the CDR3 is TGCGCCAGCAGCCTCCGACAGGCCCCAAGAGGCTATGGCTACACCTTC. Translating gives CASSLRQAPRGYGYTF.

This chain's CDR3 is CASSLSRYSNYGYTF. CDR3 DNA: TGTGCCAGCAGTTTATCACGGTACTCTAACTATGGCTACACCTTC. This chain links TRBV27 with TRBJ1-2; the D is unclear. Trimming cost V 0 bases and J 0 bases, with 8 bases left between them. CDR3 length equals 15 residues. CDR1 and CDR2 from the germline V gene are MNHEY and SMNVEV (reference sequence).

This rearrangement joins TRBV6-5 to TRBJ1-1; no reliable D call. This CDR3 has 12 residues. The germline CDR1 and CDR2 sequences are MNHEY and SVGAGI. Trimming stripped 6 bases from V and 8 bases from J, with 13 bases between. The CDR3 protein is CASRNYLAEAFF. The CDR3 nucleotides are TGTGCCAGCAGGAACTACTTGGCCGAAGCTTTCTTT.